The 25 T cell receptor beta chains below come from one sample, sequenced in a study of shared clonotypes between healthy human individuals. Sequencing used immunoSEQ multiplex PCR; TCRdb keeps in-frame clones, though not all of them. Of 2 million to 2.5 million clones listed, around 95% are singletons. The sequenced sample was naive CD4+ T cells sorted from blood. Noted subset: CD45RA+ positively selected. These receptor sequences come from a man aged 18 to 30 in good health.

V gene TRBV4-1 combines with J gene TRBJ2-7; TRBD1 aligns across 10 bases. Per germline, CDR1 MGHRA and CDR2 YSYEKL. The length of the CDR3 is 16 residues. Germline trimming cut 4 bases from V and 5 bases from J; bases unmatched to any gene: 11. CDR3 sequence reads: CASSPGDRGEKDEQYF. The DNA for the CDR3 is TGCGCCAGCAGCCCGGGGGACAGGGGAGAAAAGGACGAGCAGTACTTC.

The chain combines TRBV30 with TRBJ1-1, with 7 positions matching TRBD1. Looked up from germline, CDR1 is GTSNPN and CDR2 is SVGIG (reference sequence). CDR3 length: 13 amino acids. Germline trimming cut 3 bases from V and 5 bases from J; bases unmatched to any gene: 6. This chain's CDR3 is CAWRGQPGTEAFF. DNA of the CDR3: TGTGCCTGGAGGGGACAGCCGGGGACTGAAGCTTTCTTT.

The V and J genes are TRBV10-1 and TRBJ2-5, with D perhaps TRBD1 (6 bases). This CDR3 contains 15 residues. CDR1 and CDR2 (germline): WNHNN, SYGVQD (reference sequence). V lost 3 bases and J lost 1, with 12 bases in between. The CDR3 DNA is TGCGCCAGCAGTGACTCCCGGACAGTCCAAGAGACCCAGTACTTC. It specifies CASSDSRTVQETQYF.

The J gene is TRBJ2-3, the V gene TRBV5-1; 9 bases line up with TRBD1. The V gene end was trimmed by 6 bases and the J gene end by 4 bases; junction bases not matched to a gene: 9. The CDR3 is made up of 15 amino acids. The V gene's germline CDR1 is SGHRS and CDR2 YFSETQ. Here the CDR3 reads CASMYRGLNPDTQYF. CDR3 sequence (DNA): TGCGCCAGCATGTACAGGGGGCTAAACCCAGATACGCAGTATTTT.

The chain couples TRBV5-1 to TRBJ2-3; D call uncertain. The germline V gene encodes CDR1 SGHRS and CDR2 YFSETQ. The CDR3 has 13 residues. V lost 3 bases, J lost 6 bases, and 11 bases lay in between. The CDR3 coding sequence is TGCGCCAGCAGCTCGGACCTGCGGGATACGCAGTATTTT. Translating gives CASSSDLRDTQYF.

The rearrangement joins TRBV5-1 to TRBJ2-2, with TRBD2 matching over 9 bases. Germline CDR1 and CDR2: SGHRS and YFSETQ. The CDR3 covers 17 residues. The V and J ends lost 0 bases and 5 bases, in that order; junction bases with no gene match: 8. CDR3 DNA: TGCGCCAGCAGCTTGGGGAGGCTAGCGGGGAGAACCGGGGAGCTGTTTTTT. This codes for CASSLGRLAGRTGELFF.

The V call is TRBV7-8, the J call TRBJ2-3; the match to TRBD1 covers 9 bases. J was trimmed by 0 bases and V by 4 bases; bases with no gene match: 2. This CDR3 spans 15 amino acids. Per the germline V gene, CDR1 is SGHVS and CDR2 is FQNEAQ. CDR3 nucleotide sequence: TGTGCCAGCAGCTACAGGGGGCGAAGCACAGATACGCAGTATTTT. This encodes CASSYRGRSTDTQYF.

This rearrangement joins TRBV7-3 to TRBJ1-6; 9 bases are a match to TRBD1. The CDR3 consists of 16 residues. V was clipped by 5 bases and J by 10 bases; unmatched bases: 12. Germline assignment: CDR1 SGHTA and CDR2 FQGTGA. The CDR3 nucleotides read TGTGCCAGCAGCCCGGGACAGGGTAGGATTATCTCACCCCTCCACTTT. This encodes CASSPGQGRIISPLHF. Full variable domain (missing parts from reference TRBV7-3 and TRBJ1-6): GAGVSQTPSNKVTEKGKYVELRCDPISGHTALYWYRQSLGQGPEFLIYFQGTGAADDSGLPNDRFFAVRPEGSVSTLKIQRTERGDSAVYLCASSPGQGRIISPLHFGNGTRLTVT.

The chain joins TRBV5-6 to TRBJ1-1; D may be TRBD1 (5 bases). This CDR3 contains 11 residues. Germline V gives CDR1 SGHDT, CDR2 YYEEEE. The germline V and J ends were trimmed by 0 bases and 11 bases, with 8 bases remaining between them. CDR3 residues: CASSLAGLAFF. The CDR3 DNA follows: TGTGCCAGCAGCTTGGCAGGGCTTGCTTTCTTT.

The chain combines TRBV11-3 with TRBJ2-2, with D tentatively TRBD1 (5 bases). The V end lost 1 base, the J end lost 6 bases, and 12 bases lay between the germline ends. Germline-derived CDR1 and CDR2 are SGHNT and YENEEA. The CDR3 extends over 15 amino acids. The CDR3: CASSLGGSRAGELFF. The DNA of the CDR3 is TGTGCCAGCAGCTTAGGAGGCAGCAGGGCCGGGGAGCTGTTTTTT. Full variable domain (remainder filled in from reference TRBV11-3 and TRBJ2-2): EAGVVQSPRYKIIEKKQPVAFWCNPISGHNTLYWYLQNLGQGPELLIRYENEEAVDDSQLPKDRFSAERLKGVDSTLKIQPAELGDSAVYLCASSLGGSRAGELFFGEGSRLTVL.

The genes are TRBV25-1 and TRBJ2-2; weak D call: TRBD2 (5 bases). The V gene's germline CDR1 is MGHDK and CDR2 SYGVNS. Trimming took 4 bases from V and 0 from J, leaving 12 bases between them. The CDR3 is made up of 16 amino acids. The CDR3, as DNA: TGTGCCAGCAGTGCCCGTCCGGGGTCGAACACCGGGGAGCTGTTTTTT. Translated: CASSARPGSNTGELFF.

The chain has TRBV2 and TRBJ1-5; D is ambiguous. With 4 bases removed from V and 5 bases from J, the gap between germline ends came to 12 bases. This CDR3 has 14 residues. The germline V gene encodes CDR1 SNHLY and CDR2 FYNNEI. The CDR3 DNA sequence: TGTGCCAGCAGTGGAGACACCCTTTATCAGCCCCAGCATTTT. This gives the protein CASSGDTLYQPQHF.

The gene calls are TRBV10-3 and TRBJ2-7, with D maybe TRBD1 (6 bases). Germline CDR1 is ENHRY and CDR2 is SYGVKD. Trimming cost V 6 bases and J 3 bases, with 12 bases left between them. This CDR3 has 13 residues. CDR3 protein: CAISRRDNYEQYF. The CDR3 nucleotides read TGTGCCATCAGCCGCCGGGACAACTACGAGCAGTACTTC.

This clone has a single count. CDR3 sequence reads: CASLDSSSTDTQYF. CDR3 bases: TGTGCCAGCCTAGACAGCTCTAGCACAGATACGCAGTATTTT. The chain joins TRBV6-1 to TRBJ2-3; D might be TRBD1 (5 bases). CDR1 MNHNS and CDR2 SASEGT come from the germline V gene. The CDR3 consists of 14 residues. The V end was cut by 8 bases, the J end by 0 bases, with 12 bases between.

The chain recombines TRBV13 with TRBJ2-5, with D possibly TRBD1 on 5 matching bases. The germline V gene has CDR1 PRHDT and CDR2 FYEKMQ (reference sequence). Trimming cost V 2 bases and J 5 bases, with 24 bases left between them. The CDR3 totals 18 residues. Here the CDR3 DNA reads TGTGCCAGCAGCTTATTTCCCGGCACATCAGGGCCCAGGGAGACCCAGTACTTC. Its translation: CASSLFPGTSGPRETQYF. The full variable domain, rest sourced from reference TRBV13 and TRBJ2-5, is AAGVIQSPRHLIKEKRETATLKCYPIPRHDTVYWYQQGPGQDPQFLISFYEKMQSDKGSIPDRFSAQQFSDYHSELNMSSLELGDSALYFCASSLFPGTSGPRETQYFGPGTRLLVL.

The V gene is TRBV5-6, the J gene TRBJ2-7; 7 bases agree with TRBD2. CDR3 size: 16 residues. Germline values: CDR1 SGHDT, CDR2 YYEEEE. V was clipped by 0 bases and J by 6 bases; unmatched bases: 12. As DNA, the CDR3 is TGTGCCAGCAGCTTGGGGTGGTCTGCGGGGGTAGTCGAGCAGTACTTC. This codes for CASSLGWSAGVVEQYF.

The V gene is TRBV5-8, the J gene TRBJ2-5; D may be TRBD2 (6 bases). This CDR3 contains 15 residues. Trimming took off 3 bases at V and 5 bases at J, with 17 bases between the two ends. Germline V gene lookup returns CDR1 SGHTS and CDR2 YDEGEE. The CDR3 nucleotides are TGTGCCAGCAGCTACCGGGATCAGCGGGTGGAGACCCAGTACTTC. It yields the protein CASSYRDQRVETQYF.

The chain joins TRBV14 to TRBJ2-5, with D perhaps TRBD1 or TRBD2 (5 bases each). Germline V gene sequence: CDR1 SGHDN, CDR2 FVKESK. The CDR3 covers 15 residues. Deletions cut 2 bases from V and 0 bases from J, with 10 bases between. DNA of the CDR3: TGTGCCAGCAGCCAATGGGGGAGCTACCAAGAGACCCAGTACTTC. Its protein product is CASSQWGSYQETQYF.

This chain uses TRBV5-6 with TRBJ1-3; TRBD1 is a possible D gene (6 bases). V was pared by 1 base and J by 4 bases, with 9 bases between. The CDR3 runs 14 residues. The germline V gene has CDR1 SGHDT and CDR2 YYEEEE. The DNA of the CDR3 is TGTGCCAGCAGCTTGAGGGGGTACGGAAACACCATATATTTT. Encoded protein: CASSLRGYGNTIYF.

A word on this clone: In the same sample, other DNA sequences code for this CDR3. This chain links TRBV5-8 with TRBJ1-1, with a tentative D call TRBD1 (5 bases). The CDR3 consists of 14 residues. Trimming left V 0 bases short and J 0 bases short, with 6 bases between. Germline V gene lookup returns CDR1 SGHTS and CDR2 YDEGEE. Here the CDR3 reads CASSLGQMNTEAFF. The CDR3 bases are TGTGCCAGCAGCTTGGGACAGATGAACACTGAAGCTTTCTTT.

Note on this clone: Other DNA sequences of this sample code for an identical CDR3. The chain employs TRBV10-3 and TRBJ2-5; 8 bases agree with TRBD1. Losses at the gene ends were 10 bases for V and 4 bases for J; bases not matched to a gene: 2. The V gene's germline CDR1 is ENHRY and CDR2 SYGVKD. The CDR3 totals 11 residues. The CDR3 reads CATGQGETQYF. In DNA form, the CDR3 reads TGTGCCACCGGACAGGGAGAGACCCAGTACTTC.

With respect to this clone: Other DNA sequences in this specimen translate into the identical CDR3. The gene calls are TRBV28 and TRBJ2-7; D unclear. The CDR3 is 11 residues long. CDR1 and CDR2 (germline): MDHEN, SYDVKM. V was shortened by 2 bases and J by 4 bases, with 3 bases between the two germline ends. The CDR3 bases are TGTGCCAGCAGTTTAACATACGAGCAGTACTTC. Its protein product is CASSLTYEQYF.

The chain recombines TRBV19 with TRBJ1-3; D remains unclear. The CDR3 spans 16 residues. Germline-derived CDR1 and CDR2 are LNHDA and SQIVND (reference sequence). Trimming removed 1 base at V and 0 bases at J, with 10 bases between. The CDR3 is CASSIAKLSSGNTIYF. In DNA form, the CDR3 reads TGTGCCAGTAGTATAGCGAAGCTAAGCTCTGGAAACACCATATATTTT.

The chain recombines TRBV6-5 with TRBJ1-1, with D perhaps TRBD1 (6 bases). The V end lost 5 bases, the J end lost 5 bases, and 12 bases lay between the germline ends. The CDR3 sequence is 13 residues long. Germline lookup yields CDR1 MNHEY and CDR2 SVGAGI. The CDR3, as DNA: TGTGCCAGCAGTGCTAGGGGGAAAACTGAAGCTTTCTTT. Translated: CASSARGKTEAFF.

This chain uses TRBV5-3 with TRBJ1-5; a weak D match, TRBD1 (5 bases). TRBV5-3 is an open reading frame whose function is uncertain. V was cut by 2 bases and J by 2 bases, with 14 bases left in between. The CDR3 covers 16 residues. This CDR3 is CARSLAWGDGNQPQHF. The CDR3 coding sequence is TGTGCCAGAAGCTTAGCCTGGGGGGATGGCAATCAGCCCCAGCATTTT.